The 19 T cell receptor beta chains below were found in one sample sequenced in a study of identical twins (dated by TCRdb to 2015 to 2016). Libraries were constructed by 5' RACE. The instrument given in TCRdb is Illumina HiSeq 2000. TCRdb reprocessing: public reads trimmed at Q25 with fastp, clones called with MiXCR, in-frame beta chains kept. Every CDR3 protein is listed once, alongside the most common genes and DNA of its rows. The sample contains about 570,000 distinct CDR3 sequences, around 9.6% of them found a single time. The top ten hold 2.5% to 3.5% of the sample. The data were also submitted as part of a second study, on yellow fever vaccine responses in identical twins.

Sequencing was performed on PBMCs. Every receptor here comes from a young woman in good health.

V usage is TRBV10-3 and J usage is TRBJ2-2, with D unclear. CDR3 length: 16 residues. The V gene lost 1 base and the J gene lost 1 base, with 10 bases spanning the gap. CDR1 and CDR2 from the germline V gene are ENHRY and SYGVKD. The CDR3 sequence: CAISEFESWNTGELFF. Here the CDR3 DNA reads TGTGCCATCAGTGAGTTTGAGTCCTGGAACACCGGGGAGCTGTTTTTT.

This clonotype has a handful of counts. The chain joins TRBV3-1 to TRBJ2-5, with 9 bases fitting TRBD2. The CDR3 covers 17 residues. Germline V CDR1 and CDR2: LGHDT, YNNKEL (reference sequence). The junction had 7 bases not matched to a gene; V was cut back by 0 bases and J by 2 bases. CDR3 sequence: CASSQEISSGIQETQYF. In nucleotides, the CDR3 is TGTGCCAGCAGCCAAGAAATATCTAGCGGGATTCAAGAGACCCAGTACTTC.

This clonotype was found many times. The rearrangement links TRBV28 to TRBJ1-2; D gene unclear. The CDR3 covers 12 residues. The germline gives CDR1 MDHEN, CDR2 SYDVKM. The CDR3 region has the DNA TGTGCAACACAAAGGGTGAACTATGGCTACACCTTC. Amino acid sequence: CATQRVNYGYTF.

This clonotype was recorded many times. This rearrangement joins TRBV7-2 to TRBJ2-3, with D perhaps matching TRBD2 (5 bases). The CDR3 has 16 residues. Trimming pared 0 bases from V and 3 bases from J, leaving 13 bases between. The V gene's germline CDR1 is SGHTA and CDR2 FQGNSA. CDR3 DNA: TGTGCCAGCAGCTTAGCCGACCTTCGAGGGACAGATACGCAGTATTTT. As protein: CASSLADLRGTDTQYF.

This clonotype has more than one count but fewer than ten. The rearrangement uses TRBV28 and TRBJ2-7, with 8 bases aligning to TRBD1. Germline CDR1 is MDHEN and CDR2 is SYDVKM. The CDR3 consists of 13 residues. After removal of 4 bases from V and 5 bases from J, the junction contained 4 bases not matched to a gene. The CDR3 loop is CASSWDRLNEQYF. For the CDR3, the DNA is TGTGCCAGCAGTTGGGACAGGCTCAACGAGCAGTACTTC.

This clonotype was found a few times. The rearrangement uses TRBV20-1 and TRBJ2-2; the D is unclear. Germline V gene sequence: CDR1 DFQATT, CDR2 SNEGSKA (reference sequence). V was pared by 3 bases and J by 4 bases, with 9 bases between. The CDR3 extends over 13 amino acids. The CDR3 region has the DNA TGCAGTGCTAGGGGTAGTCTCACCGGGGAGCTGTTTTTT. Translating it yields CSARGSLTGELFF.

There are many counts of this clonotype. The rearrangement uses TRBV20-1 and TRBJ2-5; no clear D. CDR3 length: 13 amino acids. V lost 3 bases to trimming and J lost 1 base, with 9 bases between them. The germline V gene has CDR1 DFQATT and CDR2 SNEGSKA (reference sequence). The CDR3 spells CSASRQIQETQYF. The CDR3 DNA follows: TGCAGTGCTAGTCGGCAGATCCAAGAGACCCAGTACTTC.

The rearrangement uses TRBV11-2 and TRBJ2-1; 8 bases agree with TRBD2. The CDR3 length is 18 residues. Trimming cost V 0 bases and J 6 bases; bases outside gene matches: 13. In germline, CDR1 is SGHAT, CDR2 FQNNGV. CDR3 sequence (DNA): TGTGCCAGCAGCTTAGATCCGGGGGGGACCCCCGTTGCCAATGAGCAGTTCTTC. Translated: CASSLDPGGTPVANEQFF.

This clonotype occurred many times. The J gene is TRBJ1-1, the V gene TRBV5-1; the match to TRBD1 covers 7 bases. The CDR3 loop spans 16 amino acids. Germline CDR1 SGHRS, CDR2 YFSETQ. The trim removed 2 bases at V and 1 base at J, leaving 8 bases unmatched. The CDR3 sequence: CASSFGQAYKNTEAFF. CDR3 sequence (DNA): TGCGCCAGCAGCTTCGGACAGGCCTACAAGAACACTGAAGCTTTCTTT.

The chain couples TRBV10-3 to TRBJ2-3; D perhaps matches TRBD2 (5 bases). The V gene's germline CDR1 is ENHRY and CDR2 SYGVKD. The germline V and J ends were trimmed by 4 bases and 2 bases, with 19 bases remaining between them. CDR3 size: 17 residues. As DNA, the CDR3 is TGTGCCATCAGTGTAAGGTCGGGAAGGTCGGCCACAGATACGCAGTATTTT. Its translation: CAISVRSGRSATDTQYF.

This clonotype was seen a handful of times. V usage is TRBV3-1 and J usage is TRBJ2-7; D remains unclear. Germline loops: CDR1 LGHDT, CDR2 YNNKEL (reference sequence). Trimming cost V 0 bases and J 3 bases, with 18 bases left between them. This CDR3 spans 17 amino acids. In nucleotides, the CDR3 is TGTGCCAGCAGCCAAGAAGGAAGTCCCGATATAAACTACGAGCAGTACTTC. Its protein is CASSQEGSPDINYEQYF.

This clonotype was detected ten times or more. The V gene is TRBV12-3 or TRBV12-4, the J gene TRBJ1-6, with 8 bases matching TRBD1. This CDR3 comprises 15 residues. The junction had 6 bases not matched to a gene; V was cut back by 6 bases and J by 5 bases. This CDR3 is CASSYTGGHNSPLHF. The DNA of the CDR3 is TGTGCCAGCAGCTACACAGGGGGTCATAATTCACCCCTCCACTTT.

V gene TRBV27 combines with J gene TRBJ2-3, with D perhaps matching TRBD1 (6 bases). The ends were cut back, 5 bases at V and 4 bases at J, with 13 bases in the middle. This CDR3 has 14 residues. Germline CDR1 reads MNHEY; CDR2 reads SMNVEV (reference sequence). In DNA, the CDR3 is TGTGCCAGCAGTATCTACAGGGTAGCAGATACGCAGTATTTT. It translates to CASSIYRVADTQYF.

This clonotype was detected a few times. The genes are TRBV7-9 and TRBJ2-6; D is perhaps TRBD1 (5 bases). The CDR3 runs 16 residues. Germline V CDR1 and CDR2: SEHNR, FQNEAQ (reference sequence). The ends were cut back, 3 bases at V and 2 bases at J, with 11 bases in the middle. The CDR3 loop reads CASSFQGFAGANVLTF. CDR3 bases: TGTGCCAGCAGCTTCCAGGGTTTTGCTGGGGCCAACGTCCTGACTTTC.

This clonotype was seen more than once but under ten times. V is TRBV4-2 and J is TRBJ2-7; possibly TRBD1 for D (6 bases). Germline lookup yields CDR1 LGHNA and CDR2 YNFKEQ. V was trimmed by 1 base and J by 1 base, leaving 11 bases between them. The length of the CDR3 is 15 residues. Here the CDR3 DNA reads TGTGCCAGCAGCCAAGTGGCAGGGGTATCCTACGAGCAGTACTTC. Translation: CASSQVAGVSYEQYF.

This clonotype was picked up a small number of times. V and J are TRBV20-1 and TRBJ2-3; 8 bases line up with TRBD2. The CDR3 covers 14 residues. The V segment lost 3 bases and the J segment 1 base; nucleotides outside the gene matches: 3. Germline V gene lookup returns CDR1 DFQATT and CDR2 SNEGSKA (reference sequence). The CDR3: CSASFGGGTDTQYF. CDR3 nucleotide sequence: TGCAGTGCTAGTTTCGGGGGGGGCACAGATACGCAGTATTTT.

In this sample, this clonotype turned up many times. The V call is TRBV21-1, the J call TRBJ2-7; the D segment call TRBD2 is taken from the table without a DNA check. TRBV21-1 is classified as a pseudogene. The CDR3 totals 17 residues. DNA for the CDR3: TGTGCCAGCAGCAAACCGCGGACTAGCGGGAGCTGCTACGAGCAGTACTTC. It codes for CASSKPRTSGSCYEQYF.

This clonotype was seen ten or more times. The rearrangement joins TRBV7-2 to TRBJ2-1; D not resolved. CDR1 and CDR2 (germline): SGHTA, FQGNSA. This CDR3 is 11 amino acids long. V lost 6 bases, J lost 8 bases, and 8 bases lay in between. The CDR3 sequence is CASRVRDEQFF. The CDR3 bases are TGTGCCAGCAGGGTACGTGATGAGCAGTTCTTC.

Worth noting for this clonotype: Possible read error: a much larger clone is one base away. The chain links TRBV29-1 to TRBJ2-3; weak D call: TRBD1 (6 bases). Germline CDR1 reads SQVTM; CDR2 reads ANQGSEA. The CDR3 length is 13 residues. V lost 6 bases, J lost 4 bases, and 14 bases lay in between. DNA of the CDR3: TGCAGCGTCTCTAGGGACAACTCAGATACGCAGTATTTT. Amino acid sequence: CSVSRDNSDTQYF.